The sequence of this T cell receptor (beta chain) was determined in a study of blood T cell repertoires in COVID-19. Turning to the study itself: COVID-19 samples collected from the United States, Italy and Spain covered acute and convalescent phases. Sample material is recorded as cDNA or gDNA derived from T cells, B-cell-depleted T cells, or PBMCs.

Germline lookup yields CDR1 SGDLS and CDR2 YYNGEE. The CDR3 loop spans 14 amino acids. V shed 4 bases and J shed 0 bases, with 11 bases lying between them. This clone showed up just a few times. In the original workflow: It was from reference gene primer amplification that nucleated cell counts were estimated. Some clones are missing from TCRdb's copy, which holds only in-frame ones; the method was immunoSEQ multiplex PCR. V, J and clone size were drawn from that table, and D and trimming were deduced from the DNA. The data show under 80,000 clones, with 80% to 95% seen just once and 5.5% to 6% held by the top ten.

The chain recombines TRBV9 with TRBJ2-7; D is possibly TRBD2 (6 bases). This TCR was recovered from a human donor in a cohort sampled during active COVID-19. Sequencing used peripheral blood. The CDR3 region has the DNA TGTGCCAGCAGCCCCGGACTAAGCTCCTACGAGCAGTACTTC. This gives the protein CASSPGLSSYEQYF. The complete variable domain, with remaining parts taken from reference TRBV9 and TRBJ2-7, reads DSGVTQTPKHLITATGQRVTLRCSPRSGDLSVYWYQQSLDQGLQFLIQYYNGEERAKGNILERFSAQQFPDLHSELNLSSLELGDSALYFCASSPGLSSYEQYFGPGTRLTVT.